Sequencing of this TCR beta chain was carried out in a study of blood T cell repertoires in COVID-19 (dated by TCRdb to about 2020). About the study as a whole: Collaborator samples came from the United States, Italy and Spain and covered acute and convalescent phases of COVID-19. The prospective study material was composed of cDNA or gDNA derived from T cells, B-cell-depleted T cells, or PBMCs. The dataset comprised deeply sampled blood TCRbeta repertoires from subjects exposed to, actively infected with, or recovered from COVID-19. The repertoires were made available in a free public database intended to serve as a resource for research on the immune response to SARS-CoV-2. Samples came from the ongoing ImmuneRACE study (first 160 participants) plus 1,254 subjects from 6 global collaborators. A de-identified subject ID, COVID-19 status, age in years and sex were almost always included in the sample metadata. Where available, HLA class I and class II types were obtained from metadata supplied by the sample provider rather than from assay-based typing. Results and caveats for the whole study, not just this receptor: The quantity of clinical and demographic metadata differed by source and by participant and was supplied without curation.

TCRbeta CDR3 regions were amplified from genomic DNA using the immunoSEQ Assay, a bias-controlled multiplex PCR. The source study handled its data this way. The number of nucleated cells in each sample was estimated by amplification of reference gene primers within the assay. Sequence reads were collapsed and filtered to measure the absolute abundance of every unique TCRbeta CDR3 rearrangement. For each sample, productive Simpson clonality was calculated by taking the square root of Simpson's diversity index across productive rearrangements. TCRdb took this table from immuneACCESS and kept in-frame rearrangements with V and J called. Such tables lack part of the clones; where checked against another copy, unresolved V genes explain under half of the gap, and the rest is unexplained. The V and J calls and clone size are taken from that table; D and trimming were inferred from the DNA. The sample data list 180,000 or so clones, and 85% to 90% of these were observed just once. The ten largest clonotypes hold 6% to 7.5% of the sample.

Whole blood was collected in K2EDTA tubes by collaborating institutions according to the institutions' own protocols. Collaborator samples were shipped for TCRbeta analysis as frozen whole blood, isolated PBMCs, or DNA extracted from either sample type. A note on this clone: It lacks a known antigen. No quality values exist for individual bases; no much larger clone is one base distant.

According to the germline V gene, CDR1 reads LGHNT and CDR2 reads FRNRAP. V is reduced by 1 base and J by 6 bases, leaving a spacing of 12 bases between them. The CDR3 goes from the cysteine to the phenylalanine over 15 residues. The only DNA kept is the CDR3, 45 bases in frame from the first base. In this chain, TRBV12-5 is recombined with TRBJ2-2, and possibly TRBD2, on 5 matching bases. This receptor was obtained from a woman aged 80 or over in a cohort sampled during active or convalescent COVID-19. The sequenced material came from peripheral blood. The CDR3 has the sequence CASGLAAAVAGELFF. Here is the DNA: TGTGCTAGTGGTTTGGCCGCAGCGGTGGCCGGGGAGCTGTTTTTT.